What follows are 20 T cell receptor beta chains derived from one specimen sequenced in a study of blood T cell repertoires in COVID-19. Generated by immunoSEQ multiplex PCR, the TCRdb table keeps only in-frame clones and is missing some. The sample records about 160,000 clones, approximately 95% being singletons. Sequenced input: peripheral blood. Receptors were obtained from a woman between 50 and 59 years old with acute or convalescent COVID-19.

This rearrangement joins TRBV19 to TRBJ1-4; D not certain. V lost 7 bases and J 8 bases, leaving 14 bases between the germline ends. Germline CDR1 and CDR2: LNHDA and SQIVND (reference sequence). The CDR3 extends over 13 amino acids. This CDR3 reads CASTSWGGEKLFF. DNA of the CDR3: TGTGCCAGTACATCATGGGGAGGCGAAAAACTGTTTTTT.

The V call is TRBV5-1, the J call TRBJ1-1; 9 bases are a match to TRBD1. The CDR3 is made up of 15 amino acids. Germline V gene data show CDR1 as SGHRS and CDR2 as YFSETQ. Losses at the gene ends were 4 bases for V and 7 bases for J; bases not matched to a gene: 11. The CDR3 region has the DNA TGCGCCAGCAGCCCTGGACAGGGGAAGGTGGGTGAAGCTTTCTTT. Encoded protein: CASSPGQGKVGEAFF.

The DNA of the CDR3 is TGTGCCACCAGTGAAGGTGGCAGAGGCAATGAGCAGTTCTTC. The encoded protein is CATSEGGRGNEQFF. The chain links TRBV24-1 to TRBJ2-1; D uncertain. From germline, CDR1 is KGHDR and CDR2 SFDVKD. This CDR3 spans 14 amino acids. Trimming took 4 bases from V and 6 from J, leaving 12 bases between them.

This chain links TRBV11-2 with TRBJ2-3; 11 bases match TRBD1. This CDR3 contains 18 residues. Trimming removed 5 bases from V and 2 bases from J; junction bases left unmatched: 12. Per the germline V gene, CDR1 is SGHAT and CDR2 is FQNNGV. CDR3 coding DNA: TGTGCCAGCAGCCTTTTTAGGACAGGGGGCAGATCCACAGATACGCAGTATTTT. Its protein is CASSLFRTGGRSTDTQYF. Full variable domain (rest looked up from reference TRBV11-2 and TRBJ2-3): EAGVAQSPRYKIIEKRQSVAFWCNPISGHATLYWYQQILGQGPKLLIQFQNNGVVDDSQLPKDRFSAERLKGVDSTLKIQPAKLEDSAVYLCASSLFRTGGRSTDTQYFGPGTRLTVL.

This clone is a singleton in its sample. The chain combines TRBV20-1 with TRBJ2-5; perhaps TRBD1 as D (5 bases). The CDR3 extends over 13 amino acids. The V and J ends lost 3 bases and 5 bases respectively, with 13 bases between them. The V gene's germline CDR1 is DFQATT and CDR2 SNEGSKA (reference sequence). The CDR3 DNA is TGCAGTGCTAGTGCCAGGGTGGGGGAGACCCAGTACTTC. Translated: CSASARVGETQYF.

V and J are TRBV7-2 and TRBJ1-2, with 9 bases that match TRBD1. Germline values: CDR1 SGHTA, CDR2 FQGNSA. V lost 5 bases, J lost 8 bases, and 9 bases stayed unmatched. The CDR3 has 14 amino acids. This CDR3 is CASSQGQGIGGYTF. CDR3 DNA: TGTGCCAGCAGCCAAGGACAGGGGATCGGCGGCTACACCTTC.

The J gene is TRBJ2-7, the V gene TRBV6-6; D is uncertain. Trimming pared 6 bases from V and 7 bases from J, leaving 19 bases between. CDR1 is MNHNY and CDR2 is SVGAGI in the germline V gene (reference sequence). This CDR3 spans 14 amino acids. As DNA, the CDR3 is TGTGCCAGCAGACTTAGTGGCTCCCTAGGAGAGCAGTACTTC. It codes for CASRLSGSLGEQYF.

V gene TRBV2 combines with J gene TRBJ2-7; TRBD2 is a possible D gene (6 bases). CDR1 and CDR2 from the germline V gene are SNHLY and FYNNEI. The CDR3 length is 13 residues. The V gene lost 7 bases and the J gene lost 3 bases, with 13 bases spanning the gap. In DNA, the CDR3 is TGTGCCAGCAATGGGGGGTCCCTCTACGAGCAGTACTTC. It translates to CASNGGSLYEQYF. The full variable domain, rest sourced from reference TRBV2 and TRBJ2-7, is EPEVTQTPSHQVTQMGQEVILRCVPISNHLYFYWYRQILGQKVEFLVSFYNNEISEKSEIFDDQFSVERPDGSNFTLKIRSTKLEDSAMYFCASNGGSLYEQYFGPGTRLTVT.

CDR3 sequence reads: CASSRPGTAALGYTF. The CDR3 DNA follows: TGTGCCAGCAGTAGACCCGGGACAGCAGCTTTGGGCTACACCTTC. V gene TRBV25-1 combines with J gene TRBJ1-2; 7 bases are a match to TRBD1. Germline CDR1 and CDR2: MGHDK and SYGVNS. V lost 5 bases to trimming and J lost 8 bases; unmatched junction nucleotides: 14. This CDR3 is 15 amino acids long.

The V call is TRBV6-4, the J call TRBJ2-3; D gene uncertain. Trimming removed 4 bases at V and 2 bases at J, with 13 bases between. Germline V gene lookup returns CDR1 MRHNA and CDR2 SNTAGT. The length of the CDR3 is 15 residues. This chain's CDR3 is CASSAEDSLTDTQYF. CDR3 nucleotide sequence: TGTGCCAGCAGTGCTGAAGATTCACTCACAGATACGCAGTATTTT.

The chain uses TRBV30 and TRBJ2-3, with D perhaps TRBD1 (5 bases). Germline V gives CDR1 GTSNPN, CDR2 SVGIG (reference sequence). V was shortened by 8 bases and J by 2 bases, with 5 bases between the two germline ends. This CDR3 contains 10 residues. The CDR3 spells CAGHTDTQYF. As DNA, the CDR3 is TGTGCCGGACACACAGATACGCAGTATTTT. Variable domain in full (rest from reference TRBV30 and TRBJ2-3): SQTIHQWPATLVQPVGSPLSLECTVEGTSNPNLYWYRQAAGRGLQLLFYSVGIGQISSEVPQNLSASRPQDRQFILSSKKLLLSDSGFYLCAGHTDTQYFGPGTRLTVL.

The J gene is TRBJ1-4, the V gene TRBV4-1; D is perhaps TRBD1 (6 bases). The ends were cut back, 4 bases at V and 7 bases at J, with 22 bases in the middle. CDR3 size: 17 residues. Germline loops: CDR1 MGHRA, CDR2 YSYEKL. In DNA, the CDR3 is TGCGCCAGCAGCCGAGACTCCTCAGGGGTGGGGAGTGAAAAACTGTTTTTT. As protein: CASSRDSSGVGSEKLFF.

The V and J genes are TRBV19 and TRBJ2-7; 11 nucleotides line up with TRBD1. J was trimmed by 3 bases and V by 6 bases; bases with no gene match: 4. The CDR3 is made up of 14 amino acids. Looked up from germline, CDR1 is LNHDA and CDR2 is SQIVND (reference sequence). CDR3 residues: CASSHGTGGYEQYF. The CDR3 DNA sequence: TGTGCCAGTAGCCACGGGACAGGGGGCTACGAGCAGTACTTC.

This sequence joins TRBV7-2 and TRBJ1-2; 7 nucleotides align to TRBD1. Germline assignment: CDR1 SGHTA and CDR2 FQGNSA. There are 16 residues in the CDR3. Unmatched junction bases numbered 9, after V lost 3 bases and J lost 2 bases. In DNA form, the CDR3 reads TGTGCCAGCAGCTTTGCAACGGGACAGCTCAACTATGGCTACACCTTC. Amino acids: CASSFATGQLNYGYTF.

The chain couples TRBV19 to TRBJ1-2; D remains ambiguous. V gave up 0 bases and J gave up 0 bases, with 8 bases separating them. The CDR3 sequence is 15 residues long. Per germline, CDR1 LNHDA and CDR2 SQIVND (reference sequence). Written as DNA, the CDR3 is TGTGCCAGTAGTATAGAGCCAGTTTCTAACTATGGCTACACCTTC. It encodes CASSIEPVSNYGYTF.

V usage is TRBV21-1 and J usage is TRBJ2-7; the table names TRBD1, a call not compared with the DNA. TRBV21-1 constitutes a pseudogene. This CDR3 is 13 amino acids long. CDR3 sequence (DNA): TGTGCCACCTATTACAGGGGCTCCTACGAGCAGTACTTC. Translating gives CATYYRGSYEQYF.

The chain combines TRBV29-1 with TRBJ1-2, with a weak D call TRBD1 (5 bases). Trimming took 7 bases from V and 4 from J, leaving 13 bases between them. The germline V gene has CDR1 SQVTM and CDR2 ANQGSEA. This CDR3 is built from 12 residues. The CDR3 nucleotides are TGCAGCGCCAAGGGGCCGGGCTATGGCTACACCTTC. It translates to CSAKGPGYGYTF.

This chain joins TRBV27 and TRBJ2-7; 10 bases map to TRBD1. Germline values: CDR1 MNHEY, CDR2 SMNVEV (reference sequence). With 8 bases clipped from V and 3 bases from J, the junction kept 10 bases outside the gene matches. CDR3 size: 15 residues. CDR3 bases: TGTGCCAGCCCTCATGTCCGGGACAGGGGCTACGAGCAGTACTTC. Amino acid sequence: CASPHVRDRGYEQYF.

V and J are TRBV19 and TRBJ1-6; maybe TRBD1 (5 bases). The length of the CDR3 is 16 residues. The germline CDR1 and CDR2 sequences are LNHDA and SQIVND (reference sequence). V lost 6 bases and J 9 bases, leaving 21 bases between the germline ends. The chain's CDR3 is CASRPNRDSEGSPLHF. In nucleotides, the CDR3 is TGTGCCAGTAGACCGAACCGGGACTCCGAAGGTTCACCCCTCCACTTT.

The genes are TRBV7-2 and TRBJ2-4; 8 positions match TRBD1. Looked up from germline, CDR1 is SGHTA and CDR2 is FQGNSA. The CDR3 spans 14 residues. With 5 bases clipped from V and 6 bases from J, the junction kept 6 bases outside the gene matches. CDR3 residues: CASSPTGGPNIQYF. DNA of the CDR3: TGTGCCAGCAGCCCCACAGGGGGACCAAACATTCAGTACTTC. Supplemented by reference TRBV7-2 and TRBJ2-4, the full variable domain reads GAGVSQSPSNKVTEKGKDVELRCDPISGHTALYWYRQSLGQGLEFLIYFQGNSAPDKSGLPSDRFSAERTGGSVSTLTIQRTQQEDSAVYLCASSPTGGPNIQYFGAGTRLSVL.